The 4 T cell receptor beta chains below were found in one sample sequenced in a study of neoadjuvant anti-PD-1 for oral cavity cancer. Measured with immunoSEQ multiplex PCR; TCRdb has only the in-frame clones, and not every one. This table has some 66,000 clones, around 82% appearing once. Sequencing used PBMCs, obtained before nivolumab (anti-PD-1) treatment. Receptors originate from a person aged 35-79 years with oral cavity squamous cell carcinoma.

This clone was recorded only once. This chain uses TRBV5-1 with TRBJ2-3; 8 nucleotides line up with TRBD1. J was trimmed by 1 base and V by 6 bases; bases with no gene match: 4. Germline-derived CDR1 and CDR2 are SGHRS and YFSETQ. The length of the CDR3 is 14 residues. Written as DNA, the CDR3 is TGCGCCAGCATGACAGGGGCCGGCACAGATACGCAGTATTTT. This sequence encodes CASMTGAGTDTQYF. Full variable domain (outside the CDR3, taken from reference TRBV5-1 and TRBJ2-3): KAGVTQTPRYLIKTRGQQVTLSCSPISGHRSVSWYQQTPGQGLQFLFEYFSETQRNKGNFPGRFSGRQFSNSRSEMNVSTLELGDSALYLCASMTGAGTDTQYFGPGTRLTVL.

The rearrangement links TRBV5-4 to TRBJ2-1; TRBD2 might be the D (6 bases). Germline loops: CDR1 SGHNT, CDR2 YYREEE (reference sequence). Between the trimmed V and J ends, which lost 2 bases and 0 bases, there was a span of 15 bases. CDR3 size: 17 residues. CDR3 nucleotide sequence: TGTGCCAGCAGCTTTAAACCGGGACTTCGCTCCTACAATGAGCAGTTCTTC. Protein sequence: CASSFKPGLRSYNEQFF.

This chain links TRBV5-8 with TRBJ1-2; D is unclear. The V end lost 2 bases, the J end lost 3 bases, and 17 bases lay between the germline ends. The CDR3 loop spans 16 amino acids. CDR1 and CDR2 (germline): SGHTS, YDEGEE. CDR3: CASSFGRRFRDYGYTF. CDR3 DNA: TGTGCCAGCAGCTTCGGAAGACGGTTCAGAGACTATGGCTACACCTTC.

In DNA form, the CDR3 reads TGCGCCAGCAGCTTACGGGGCGAACCCTATGGCTACACCTTC. This translates into CASSLRGEPYGYTF. J is TRBJ1-2 and V is TRBV5-1, with a possible D match to TRBD1 (5 bases). The germline V and J ends were trimmed by 2 bases and 4 bases, with 12 bases remaining between them. The germline V gene has CDR1 SGHRS and CDR2 YFSETQ. The CDR3 contains 14 residues.